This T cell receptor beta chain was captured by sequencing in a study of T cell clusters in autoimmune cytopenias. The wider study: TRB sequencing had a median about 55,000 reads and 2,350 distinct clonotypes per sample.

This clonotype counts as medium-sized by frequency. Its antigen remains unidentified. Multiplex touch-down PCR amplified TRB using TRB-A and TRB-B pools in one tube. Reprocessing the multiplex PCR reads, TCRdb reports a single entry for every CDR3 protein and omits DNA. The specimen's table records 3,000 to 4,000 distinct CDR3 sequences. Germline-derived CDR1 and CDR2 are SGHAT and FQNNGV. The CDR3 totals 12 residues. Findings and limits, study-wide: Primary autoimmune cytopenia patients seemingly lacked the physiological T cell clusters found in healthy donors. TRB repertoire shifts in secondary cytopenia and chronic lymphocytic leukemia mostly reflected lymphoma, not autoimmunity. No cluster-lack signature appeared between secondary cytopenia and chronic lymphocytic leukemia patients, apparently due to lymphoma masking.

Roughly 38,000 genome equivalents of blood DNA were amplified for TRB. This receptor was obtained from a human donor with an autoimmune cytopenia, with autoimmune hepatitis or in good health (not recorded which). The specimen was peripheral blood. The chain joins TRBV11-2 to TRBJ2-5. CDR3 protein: CASSLVSGTQYF.